This entry lists 2 T cell receptor beta chains sequenced from one sample in a study of shared clonotypes between healthy human individuals (dated by TCRdb to 2020 to 2021). Library prep was done by the immunoSEQ multiplex PCR assay. The table comes from immuneACCESS by way of TCRdb, which keeps in-frame sequences with V and J called. Part of the clones is missing from these tables; in studies checked, under half for an unresolved V gene and the rest for unknown reasons. This sample is represented by nearly 1 million clones; over 60% of them were singletons. Clones ranked in the top ten supply roughly 1.5% of the sample. The sample comprised memory CD4+ T cells sorted from blood. The cell subset or site label on this specimen signifies: CD45RA-negative fraction. Receptor source: a young man in good health.

This clone was counted at least ten times. This chain uses TRBV19 with TRBJ1-2; no clear D gene. This CDR3 is built from 11 residues. CDR1 is LNHDA, CDR2 SQIVND, per germline (reference sequence). V was shortened by 6 bases and J by 9 bases, with 11 bases between the two germline ends. The chain's CDR3 is CASRSSERYTF. DNA of the CDR3: TGTGCCAGTAGGAGCTCGGAGCGCTACACCTTC.

V gene TRBV30 combines with J gene TRBJ1-2; possible D gene TRBD1, 5 bases. Germline values: CDR1 GTSNPN, CDR2 SVGIG (reference sequence). The CDR3 is 15 residues long. V lost 0 bases, J lost 2 bases, and 13 bases lay in between. The CDR3 loop reads CAWSVQAAKNYGYTF. CDR3 coding DNA: TGTGCCTGGAGTGTACAGGCAGCCAAAAACTATGGCTACACCTTC.